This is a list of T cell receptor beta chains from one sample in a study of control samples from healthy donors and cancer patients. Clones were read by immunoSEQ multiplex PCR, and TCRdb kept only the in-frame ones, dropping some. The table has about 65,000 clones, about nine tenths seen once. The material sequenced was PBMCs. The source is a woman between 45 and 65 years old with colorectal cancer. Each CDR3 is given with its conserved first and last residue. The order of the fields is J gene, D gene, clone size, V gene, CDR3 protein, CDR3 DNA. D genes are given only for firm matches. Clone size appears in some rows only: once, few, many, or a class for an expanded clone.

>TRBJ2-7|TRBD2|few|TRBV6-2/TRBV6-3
CASSPHPGGLGSEQYF
TGTGCCAGCAGTCCCCACCCCGGGGGGTTGGGTAGCGAGCAGTACTTC
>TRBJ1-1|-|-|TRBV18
CASSPRGLYTEAFF
TGTGCCAGCTCACCACGGGGGTTGTACACTGAAGCTTTCTTT
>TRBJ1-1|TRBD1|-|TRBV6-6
CASRPGQGTAEAFF
TGTGCCAGCAGGCCCGGACAGGGAACTGCTGAAGCTTTCTTT
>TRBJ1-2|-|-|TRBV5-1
CASRDVRANYGYTF
TGCGCCAGCAGAGACGTCCGAGCCAACTATGGCTACACCTTC
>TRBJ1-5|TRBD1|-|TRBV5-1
CASSEQGRHQPQHF
TGCGCCAGCAGTGAACAGGGGAGACATCAGCCCCAGCATTTT
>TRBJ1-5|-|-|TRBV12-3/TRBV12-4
CASSSGSGQPQHF
TGTGCCAGCAGTTCGGGCAGCGGGCAGCCCCAGCATTTT
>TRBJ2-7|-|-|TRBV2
CASSEAGQSYEQYF
TGTGCCAGCAGTGAAGCGGGCCAGTCCTACGAGCAGTACTTC
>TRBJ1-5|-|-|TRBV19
CASSIGGNQPQHF
TGTGCCAGTAGTATTGGGGGCAATCAGCCCCAGCATTTT
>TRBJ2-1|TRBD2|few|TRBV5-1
CASSLDGGALYNEQFF
TGCGCCAGCAGCTTGGACGGGGGGGCCCTTTACAATGAGCAGTTCTTC
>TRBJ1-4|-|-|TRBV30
CAWSKKGVGDVEKLFF
TGTGCCTGGAGTAAAAAAGGGGTTGGCGATGTGGAGAAACTGTTTTTT
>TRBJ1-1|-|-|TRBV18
CASSIRRGHTEAFF
TGTGCCAGCTCAATCCGTCGGGGGCACACTGAAGCTTTCTTT
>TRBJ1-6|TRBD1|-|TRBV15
CATSRSDRGSAAPLHF
TGTGCCACCAGCAGGTCTGACAGGGGGAGCGCTGCACCCCTCCACTTT
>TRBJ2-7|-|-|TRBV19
CASSSFEGANEQYF
TGTGCCAGTAGTAGTTTCGAAGGCGCGAACGAGCAGTACTTC
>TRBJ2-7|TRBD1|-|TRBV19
CASSINRDRHSYEQYF
TGTGCCAGTAGTATAAACCGGGACAGGCACTCCTACGAGCAGTACTTC
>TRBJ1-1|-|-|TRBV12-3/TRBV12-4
CASSWGGNTEAFF
TGTGCCAGCAGCTGGGGGGGGAACACTGAAGCTTTCTTT
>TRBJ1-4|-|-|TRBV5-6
CASSATVTNEKLFF
TGTGCCAGCAGTGCGACAGTAACTAATGAAAAACTGTTTTTT
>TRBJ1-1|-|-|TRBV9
CASSVSGKLNTEAFF
TGTGCCAGCAGCGTATCTGGAAAACTGAACACTGAAGCTTTCTTT
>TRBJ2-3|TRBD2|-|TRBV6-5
CASTAGGVDTQYF
TGTGCCAGCACGGCGGGAGGCGTAGATACGCAGTATTTT
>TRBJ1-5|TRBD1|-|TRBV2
CASRGTGANQPQHF
TGTGCCAGCAGGGGGACAGGGGCAAATCAGCCCCAGCATTTT
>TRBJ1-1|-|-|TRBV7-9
CASSLGLTTEAFF
TGTGCCAGCAGCTTAGGCCTTACCACTGAAGCTTTCTTT
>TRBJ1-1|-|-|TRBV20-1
CSASLAGDTEAFF
TGCAGTGCTAGTCTCGCGGGGGACACTGAAGCTTTCTTT
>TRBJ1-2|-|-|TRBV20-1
CSAGEGEGYTF
TGCAGTGCTGGAGAGGGAGAGGGCTACACCTTC
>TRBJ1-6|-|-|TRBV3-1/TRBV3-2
CASSQESSPLHF
TGTGCCAGCAGCCAAGAAAGTTCACCCCTCCACTTT
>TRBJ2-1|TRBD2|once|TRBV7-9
CASSRPQRGGNNEQFF
TGTGCCAGCAGCCGTCCTCAGCGGGGGGGCAACAATGAGCAGTTCTTC
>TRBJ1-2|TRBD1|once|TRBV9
CASSEQGNYGYTF
TGTGCCAGCAGCGAACAGGGGAACTATGGCTACACCTTC
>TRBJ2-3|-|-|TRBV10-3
CAISESVEHTQYF
TGTGCCATCAGTGAGTCGGTCGAGCATACGCAGTATTTT
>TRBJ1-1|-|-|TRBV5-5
CASSWVPGSNTEAFF
TGTGCCAGCAGTTGGGTCCCAGGGTCGAACACTGAAGCTTTCTTT
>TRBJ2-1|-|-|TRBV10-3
CAISEGASGDNEQFF
TGTGCCATCAGTGAGGGAGCGTCGGGGGACAATGAGCAGTTCTTC
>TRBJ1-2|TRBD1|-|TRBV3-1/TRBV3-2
CASSYRGSYGYTF
TGTGCCAGCAGCTACAGGGGTAGCTATGGCTACACCTTC
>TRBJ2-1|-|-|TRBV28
CASSLGQAAYNEQFF
TGTGCCAGCAGCCTGGGGCAGGCTGCCTACAATGAGCAGTTCTTC
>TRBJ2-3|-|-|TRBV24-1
CATSDSSPDTQYF
TGTGCCACCAGTGACTCCTCGCCAGATACGCAGTATTTT